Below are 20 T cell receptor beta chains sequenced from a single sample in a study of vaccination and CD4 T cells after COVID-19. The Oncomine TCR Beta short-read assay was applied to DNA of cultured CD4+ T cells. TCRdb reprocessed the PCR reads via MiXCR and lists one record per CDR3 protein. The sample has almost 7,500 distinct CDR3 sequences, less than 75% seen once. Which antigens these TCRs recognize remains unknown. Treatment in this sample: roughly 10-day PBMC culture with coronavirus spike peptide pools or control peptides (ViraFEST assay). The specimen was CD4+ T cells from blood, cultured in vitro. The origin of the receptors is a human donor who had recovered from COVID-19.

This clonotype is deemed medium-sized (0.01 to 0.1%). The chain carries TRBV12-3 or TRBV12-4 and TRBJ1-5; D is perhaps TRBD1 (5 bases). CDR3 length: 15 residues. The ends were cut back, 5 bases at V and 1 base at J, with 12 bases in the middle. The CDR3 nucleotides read TGTGCCAGCAGTGCCGCGGGACTAAGCAATCAGCCCCAGCATTTT. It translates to CASSAAGLSNQPQHF.

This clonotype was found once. The CDR3 DNA follows: TGTGCCAGTAGTGAGGCGGGGACAGTGAATTCACCCCTCCACTTT. Its protein is CASSEAGTVNSPLHF. V gene TRBV19 combines with J gene TRBJ1-6; 7 bases map to TRBD1. CDR1 is LNHDA and CDR2 is SQIVND in the germline V gene (reference sequence). J gave up 7 bases and V 5 bases, and 8 bases lay outside the gene matches. The CDR3 sequence is 15 residues long.

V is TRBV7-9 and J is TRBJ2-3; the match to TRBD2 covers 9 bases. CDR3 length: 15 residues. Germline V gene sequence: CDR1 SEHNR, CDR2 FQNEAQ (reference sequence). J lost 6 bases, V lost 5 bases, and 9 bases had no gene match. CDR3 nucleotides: TGTGCCAGCAGCCCCTGGACTAGCGCGACGGATACGCAGTATTTT. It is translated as CASSPWTSATDTQYF.

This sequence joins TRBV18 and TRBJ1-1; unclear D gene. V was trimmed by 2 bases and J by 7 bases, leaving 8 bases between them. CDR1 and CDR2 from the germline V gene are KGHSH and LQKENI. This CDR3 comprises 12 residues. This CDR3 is CASSPMGIEAFF. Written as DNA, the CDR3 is TGTGCCAGCTCACCAATGGGGATTGAAGCTTTCTTT.

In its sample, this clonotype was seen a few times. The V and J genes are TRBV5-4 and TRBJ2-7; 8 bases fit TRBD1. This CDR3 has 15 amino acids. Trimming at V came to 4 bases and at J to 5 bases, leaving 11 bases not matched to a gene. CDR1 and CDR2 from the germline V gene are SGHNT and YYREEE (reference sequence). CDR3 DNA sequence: TGTGCCAGCAGCGCGGGTCGGACAGGGCTTCACGAGCAGTACTTC. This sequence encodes CASSAGRTGLHEQYF.

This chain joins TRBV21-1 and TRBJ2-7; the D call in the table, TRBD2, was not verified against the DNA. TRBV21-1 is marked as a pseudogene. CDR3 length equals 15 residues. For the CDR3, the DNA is TGTGCCAGCAGGGCTAGCGGTCATAGCTCCTACGAGCAGTACTTC. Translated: CASRASGHSSYEQYF.

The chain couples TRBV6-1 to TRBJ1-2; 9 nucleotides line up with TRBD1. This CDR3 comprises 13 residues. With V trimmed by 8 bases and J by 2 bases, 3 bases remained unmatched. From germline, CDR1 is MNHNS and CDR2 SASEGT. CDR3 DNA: TGTGCCAGCCGACAGGGGGAAAACTATGGCTACACCTTC. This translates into CASRQGENYGYTF.

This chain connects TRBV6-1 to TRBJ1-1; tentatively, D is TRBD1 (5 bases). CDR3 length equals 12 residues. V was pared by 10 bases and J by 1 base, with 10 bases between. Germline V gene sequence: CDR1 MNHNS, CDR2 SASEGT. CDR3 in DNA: TGTGCCATCAGCGGACAGAACACTGAAGCTTTCTTT. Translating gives CAISGQNTEAFF.

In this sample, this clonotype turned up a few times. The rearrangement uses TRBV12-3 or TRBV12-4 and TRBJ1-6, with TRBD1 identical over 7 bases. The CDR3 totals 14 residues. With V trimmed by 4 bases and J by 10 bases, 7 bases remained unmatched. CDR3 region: CASSSRQGGSPLHF. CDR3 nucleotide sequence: TGTGCCAGCAGTTCCCGACAGGGCGGGTCACCCCTCCACTTT.

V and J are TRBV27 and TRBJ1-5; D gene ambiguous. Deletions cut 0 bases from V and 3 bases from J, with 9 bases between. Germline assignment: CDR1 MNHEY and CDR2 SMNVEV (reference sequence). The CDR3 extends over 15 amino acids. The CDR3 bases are TGTGCCAGCAGTTTATCGGCCGATTTCAATCAGCCCCAGCATTTT. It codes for CASSLSADFNQPQHF.

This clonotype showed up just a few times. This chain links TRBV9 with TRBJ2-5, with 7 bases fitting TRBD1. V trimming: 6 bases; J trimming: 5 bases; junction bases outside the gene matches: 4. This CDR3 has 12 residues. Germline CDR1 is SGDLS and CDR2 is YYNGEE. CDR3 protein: CASNRGDETQYF. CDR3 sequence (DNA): TGTGCCAGCAACAGGGGCGACGAGACCCAGTACTTC.

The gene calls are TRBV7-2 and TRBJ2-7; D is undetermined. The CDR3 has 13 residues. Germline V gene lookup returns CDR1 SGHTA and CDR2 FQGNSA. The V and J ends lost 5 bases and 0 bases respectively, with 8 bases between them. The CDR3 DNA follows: TGTGCCAGCAGCGACTCCAGCTCCTACGAGCAGTACTTC. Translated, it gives CASSDSSSYEQYF.

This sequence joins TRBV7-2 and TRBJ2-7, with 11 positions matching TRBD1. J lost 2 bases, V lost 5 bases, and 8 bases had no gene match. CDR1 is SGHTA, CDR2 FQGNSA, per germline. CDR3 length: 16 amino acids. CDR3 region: CASSGQGALPTYEQYF. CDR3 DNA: TGTGCCAGCAGCGGACAGGGGGCCCTTCCGACCTACGAGCAGTACTTC.

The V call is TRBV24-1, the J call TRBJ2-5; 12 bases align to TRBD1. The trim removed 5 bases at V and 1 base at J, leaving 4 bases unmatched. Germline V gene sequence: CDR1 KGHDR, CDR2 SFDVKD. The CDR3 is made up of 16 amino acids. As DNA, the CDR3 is TGTGCCACCAGTGGGGGACAGGGGGCCCTCCAAGAGACCCAGTACTTC. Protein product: CATSGGQGALQETQYF.

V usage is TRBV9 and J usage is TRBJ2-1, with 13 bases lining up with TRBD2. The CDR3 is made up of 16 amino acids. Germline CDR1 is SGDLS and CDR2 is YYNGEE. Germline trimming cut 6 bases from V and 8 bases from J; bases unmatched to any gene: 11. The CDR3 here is CASNRWTSGSTDEQFF. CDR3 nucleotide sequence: TGTGCCAGCAACCGTTGGACTAGCGGGAGTACCGATGAGCAGTTCTTC.

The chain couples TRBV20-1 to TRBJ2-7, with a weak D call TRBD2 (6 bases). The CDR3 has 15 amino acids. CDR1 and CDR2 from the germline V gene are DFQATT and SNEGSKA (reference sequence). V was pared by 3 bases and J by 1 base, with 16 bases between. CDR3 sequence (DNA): TGCAGTGCTAGTGGGGGGTCAGAGGGGTCCTACGAGCAGTACTTC. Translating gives CSASGGSEGSYEQYF.

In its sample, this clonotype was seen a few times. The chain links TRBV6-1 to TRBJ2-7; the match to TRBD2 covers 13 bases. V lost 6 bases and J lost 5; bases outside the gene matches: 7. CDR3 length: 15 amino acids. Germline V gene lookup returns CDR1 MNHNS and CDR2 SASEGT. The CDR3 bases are TGTGCCAGCAGAGAGGCAACTAGCGGGAGGGACGAGCAGTACTTC. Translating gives CASREATSGRDEQYF.

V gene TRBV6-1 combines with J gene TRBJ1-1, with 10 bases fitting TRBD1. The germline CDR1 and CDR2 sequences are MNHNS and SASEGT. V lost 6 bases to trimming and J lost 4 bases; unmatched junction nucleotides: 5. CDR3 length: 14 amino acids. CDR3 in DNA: TGTGCCAGCAGCCCTGGACAGGGGGGCACTGAAGCTTTCTTT. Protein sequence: CASSPGQGGTEAFF.

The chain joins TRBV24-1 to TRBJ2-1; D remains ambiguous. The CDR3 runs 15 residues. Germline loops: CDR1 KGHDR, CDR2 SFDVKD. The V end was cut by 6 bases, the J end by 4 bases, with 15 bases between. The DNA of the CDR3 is TGTGCCACCAGTAGATTTTCGAGTCGTTACAATGAGCAGTTCTTC. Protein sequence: CATSRFSSRYNEQFF.

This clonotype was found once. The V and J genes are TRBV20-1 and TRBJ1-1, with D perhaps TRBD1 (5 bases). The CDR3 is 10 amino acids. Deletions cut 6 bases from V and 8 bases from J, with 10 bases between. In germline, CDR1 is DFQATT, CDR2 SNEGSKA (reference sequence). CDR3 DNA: TGCAGTGCCCATAACAGGGAAGCTTTCTTT. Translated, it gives CSAHNREAFF.